This TCR beta chain originates from a study of shared clonotypes between healthy human individuals. Using immunoSEQ multiplex PCR, the repertoire was profiled, and TCRdb retains in-frame clones only, with some absent. The sample shows approximately 500,000 clones, 60% to 80% of them seen only once. The specimen was PBMCs. The clonotype comes from a woman between 40 and 50 years old in good health. Some clones in this sample may be carry-over from other donors' samples.

In DNA form, the CDR3 reads TGTGCCAGCTCCCCCAGGGGAGGGGACGAGCAGTACTTC. Translating gives CASSPRGGDEQYF. This sequence joins TRBV25-1 and TRBJ2-7; TRBD2 might be the D (7 bases). CDR3 size: 13 residues. V lost 8 bases, J lost 5 bases, and 16 bases lay in between. Germline lookup yields CDR1 MGHDK and CDR2 SYGVNS.